This T cell receptor (beta chain) originates from a study of T cells after posttransplantation cyclophosphamide. TCRdb keeps only in-frame clones here, not all; method: immunoSEQ multiplex PCR. The sample includes under 75,000 clones, around 95% of them seen just once. CDR1 is SGHNT and CDR2 is YYREEE in the germline V gene (reference sequence). This CDR3 has 13 residues. Trimming stripped 4 bases from V and 5 bases from J, with 10 bases between. The chain employs TRBV5-4 and TRBJ2-1; D tentatively reads TRBD1 or TRBD2 (5 bases each). This receptor was identified in a woman in her 30s in good health and a related stem cell transplant donor. The specimen was PBMCs. The DNA for the CDR3 is TGTGCCAGCAGCAAGGGGACCAACAATGAGCAGTTCTTC. Amino acids: CASSKGTNNEQFF.